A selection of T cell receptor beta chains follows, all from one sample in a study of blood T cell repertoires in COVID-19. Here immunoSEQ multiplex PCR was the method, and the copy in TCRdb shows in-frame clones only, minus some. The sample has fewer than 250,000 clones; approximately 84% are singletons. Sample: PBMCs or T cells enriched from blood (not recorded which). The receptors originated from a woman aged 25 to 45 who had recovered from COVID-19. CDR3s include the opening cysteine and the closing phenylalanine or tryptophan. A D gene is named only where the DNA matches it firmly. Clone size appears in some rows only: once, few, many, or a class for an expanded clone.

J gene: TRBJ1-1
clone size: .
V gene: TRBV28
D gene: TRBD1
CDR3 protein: CASNQVTGGTEAFF
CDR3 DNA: TGTGCCAGCAACCAAGTTACAGGGGGCACTGAAGCTTTCTTT

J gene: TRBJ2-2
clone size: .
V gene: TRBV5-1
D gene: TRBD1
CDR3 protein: CASSLDRGRSGELFF
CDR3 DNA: TGCGCCAGCAGCTTGGACAGGGGGCGATCCGGGGAGCTGTTTTTT

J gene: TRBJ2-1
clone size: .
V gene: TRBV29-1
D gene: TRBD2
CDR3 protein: CSVEPLADPYNEQFF
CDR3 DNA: TGCAGCGTTGAGCCCCTAGCGGACCCCTACAATGAGCAGTTCTTC

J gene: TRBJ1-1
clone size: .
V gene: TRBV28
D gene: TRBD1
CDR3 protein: CASRRTGETEAFF
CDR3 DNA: TGTGCCAGCAGGAGGACAGGGGAAACTGAAGCTTTCTTT

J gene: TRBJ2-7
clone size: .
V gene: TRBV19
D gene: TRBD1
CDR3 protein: CASSRLGQGPIYEQYF
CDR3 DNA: TGTGCCAGTAGTCGTCTGGGACAGGGGCCCATCTACGAGCAGTACTTC

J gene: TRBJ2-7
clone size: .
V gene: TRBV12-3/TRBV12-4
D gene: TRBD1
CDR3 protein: CASSLGTGDEQYF
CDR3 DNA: TGTGCCAGCAGTTTAGGCACAGGGGACGAGCAGTACTTC

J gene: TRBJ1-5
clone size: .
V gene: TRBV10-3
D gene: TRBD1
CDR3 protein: CAISESDRGNQPQHF
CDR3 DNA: TGTGCCATCAGTGAGTCCGACAGGGGTAATCAGCCCCAGCATTTT

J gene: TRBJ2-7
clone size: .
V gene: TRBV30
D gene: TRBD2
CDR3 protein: CAWSVTSGYEQYF
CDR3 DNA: TGTGCCTGGAGTGTCACTAGCGGGTACGAGCAGTACTTC

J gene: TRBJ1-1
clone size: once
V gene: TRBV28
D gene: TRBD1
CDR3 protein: CASNLNYRTGVNTEAFF
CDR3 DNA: TGTGCCAGCAACCTAAACTACCGGACAGGCGTGAACACTGAAGCTTTCTTT

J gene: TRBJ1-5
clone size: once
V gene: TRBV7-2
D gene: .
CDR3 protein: CASSLGGGVDQPQHF
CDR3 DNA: TGTGCCAGCAGCTTAGGAGGAGGGGTTGATCAGCCCCAGCATTTT

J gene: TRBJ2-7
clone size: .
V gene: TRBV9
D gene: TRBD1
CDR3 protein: CASSGGQGVLYEQYF
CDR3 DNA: TGTGCCAGCAGCGGAGGACAGGGCGTCCTCTACGAGCAGTACTTC

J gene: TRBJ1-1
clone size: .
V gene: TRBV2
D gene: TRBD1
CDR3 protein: CASISDRGNTEAFF
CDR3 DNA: TGTGCCAGCATCTCGGACAGGGGGAACACTGAAGCTTTCTTT

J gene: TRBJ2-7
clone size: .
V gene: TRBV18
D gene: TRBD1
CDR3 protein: CASSPPYRGSYEQYF
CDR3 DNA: TGTGCCAGCTCACCACCATACAGGGGTTCCTACGAGCAGTACTTC

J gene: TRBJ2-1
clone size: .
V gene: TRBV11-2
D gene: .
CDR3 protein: CASSQFSTGRYNEQFF
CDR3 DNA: TGTGCCAGCAGCCAATTCTCGACTGGCCGATACAATGAGCAGTTCTTC

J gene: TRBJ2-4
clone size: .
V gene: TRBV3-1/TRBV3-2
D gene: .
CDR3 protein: CASSQAAQGNIQYF
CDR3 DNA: TGTGCCAGCAGCCAAGCTGCACAGGGAAACATTCAGTACTTC

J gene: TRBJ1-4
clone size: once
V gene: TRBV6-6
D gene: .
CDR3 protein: CASSLRGPTNEKLFF
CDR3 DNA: TGTGCCAGCAGTCTTAGAGGGCCAACTAATGAAAAACTGTTTTTT

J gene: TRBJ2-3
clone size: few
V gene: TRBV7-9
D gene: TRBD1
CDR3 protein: CASSLGGQGAGDTQYF
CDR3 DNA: TGTGCCAGCAGCTTAGGTGGACAGGGGGCAGGGGATACGCAGTATTTT

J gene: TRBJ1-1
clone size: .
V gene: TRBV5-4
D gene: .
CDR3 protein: CETRTTLMNTEAFF
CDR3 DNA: TGTGAGACACGGACTACCCTCATGAACACTGAAGCTTTCTTT

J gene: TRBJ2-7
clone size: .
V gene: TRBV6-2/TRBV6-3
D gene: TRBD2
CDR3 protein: CASSARLAGVYEQYF
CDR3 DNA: TGTGCCAGCAGTGCCAGGCTAGCGGGAGTTTACGAGCAGTACTTC

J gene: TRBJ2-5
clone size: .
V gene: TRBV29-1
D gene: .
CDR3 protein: CSVESAGTQYF
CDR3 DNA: TGCAGCGTTGAATCTGCGGGGACCCAGTACTTC

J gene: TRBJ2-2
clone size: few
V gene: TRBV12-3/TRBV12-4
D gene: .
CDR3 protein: CASQRSNTGELFF
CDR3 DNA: TGTGCCAGCCAGCGTTCCAACACCGGGGAGCTGTTTTTT

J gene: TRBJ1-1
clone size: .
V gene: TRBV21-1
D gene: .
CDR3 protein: CASSKKREGNTEAFF
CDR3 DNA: TGTGCCAGCAGCAAAAAACGGGAAGGGAATACTGAAGCTTTCTTT

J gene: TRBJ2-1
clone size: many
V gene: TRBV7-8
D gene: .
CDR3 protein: CASSTRQRFSYNEQFF
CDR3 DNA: TGTGCCAGCAGCACCAGACAGCGTTTCTCCTACAATGAGCAGTTCTTC

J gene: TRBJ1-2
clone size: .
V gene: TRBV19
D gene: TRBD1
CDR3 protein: CASSMAGGGYTF
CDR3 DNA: TGTGCCAGTAGTATGGCAGGGGGAGGCTACACCTTC

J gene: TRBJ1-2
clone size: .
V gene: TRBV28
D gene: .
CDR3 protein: CASSLGPVGYTF
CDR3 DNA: TGTGCCAGCAGTTTGGGGCCAGTGGGCTACACCTTC

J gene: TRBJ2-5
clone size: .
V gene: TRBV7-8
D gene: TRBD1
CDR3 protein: CASSLVGGPRDRGLETQYF
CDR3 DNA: TGTGCCAGCAGCTTAGTAGGGGGGCCGCGCGACAGGGGACTGGAGACCCAGTACTTC

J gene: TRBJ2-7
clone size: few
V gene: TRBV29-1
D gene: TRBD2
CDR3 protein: CSVEDPQTSGRAAQYF
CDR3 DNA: TGCAGCGTTGAAGACCCCCAGACTAGCGGGAGGGCGGCGCAGTACTTC

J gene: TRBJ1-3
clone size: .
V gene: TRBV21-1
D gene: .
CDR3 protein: CASSKPDRGRGTGNTIYF
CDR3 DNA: TGTGCCAGCAGCAAGCCGGACAGGGGGCGAGGAACTGGAAACACCATATATTTT

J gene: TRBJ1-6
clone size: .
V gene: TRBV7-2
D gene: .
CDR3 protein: CASSLGEGFYNSPLHF
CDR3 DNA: TGTGCCAGCAGCTTAGGGGAGGGCTTCTATAATTCACCCCTCCACTTT

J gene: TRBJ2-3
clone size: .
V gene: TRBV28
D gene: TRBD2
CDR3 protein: CASRLPPGGGTSTDTQYF
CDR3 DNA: TGTGCCAGCAGGCTGCCCCCTGGGGGAGGGACTAGCACAGATACGCAGTATTTT

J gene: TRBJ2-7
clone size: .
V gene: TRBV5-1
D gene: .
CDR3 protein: CASSLDIRGGQHSYEQYF
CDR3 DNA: TGCGCCAGCAGCTTGGATATTCGGGGGGGACAGCACTCCTACGAGCAGTACTTC

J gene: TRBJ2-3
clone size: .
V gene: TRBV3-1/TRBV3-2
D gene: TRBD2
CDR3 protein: CASSLAGAVADTQYF
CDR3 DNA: TGTGCCAGCAGCCTAGCGGGAGCCGTCGCAGATACGCAGTATTTT

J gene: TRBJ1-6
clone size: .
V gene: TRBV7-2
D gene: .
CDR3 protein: CASSLRRSNSPLHF
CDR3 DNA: TGTGCCAGCAGCTTACGGCGGTCGAATTCACCCCTCCACTTT

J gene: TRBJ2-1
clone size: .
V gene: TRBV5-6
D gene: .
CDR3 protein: CASSFRAEKRGYNEQFF
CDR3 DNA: TGTGCCAGCAGCTTTAGGGCCGAAAAACGGGGGTACAATGAGCAGTTCTTC

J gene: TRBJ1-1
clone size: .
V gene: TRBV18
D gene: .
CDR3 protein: CASSPNPDPGSGTEAFF
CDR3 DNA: TGTGCCAGCTCACCTAACCCGGACCCAGGCAGCGGCACTGAAGCTTTCTTT

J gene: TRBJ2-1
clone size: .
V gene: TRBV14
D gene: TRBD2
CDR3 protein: CASSQWWGGAHNEQFF
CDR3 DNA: TGTGCCAGCAGCCAGTGGTGGGGAGGGGCCCACAATGAGCAGTTCTTC

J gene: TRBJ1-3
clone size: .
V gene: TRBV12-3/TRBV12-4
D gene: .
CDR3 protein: CASSPVGNTIYF
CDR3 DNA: TGTGCCAGCAGCCCCGTTGGAAACACCATATATTTT

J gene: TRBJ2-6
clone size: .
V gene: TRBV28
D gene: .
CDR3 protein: CASGGNHGANVLTF
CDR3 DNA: TGTGCCAGCGGCGGAAATCATGGGGCCAACGTCCTGACTTTC

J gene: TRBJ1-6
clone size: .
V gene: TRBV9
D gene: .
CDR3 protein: CASSVSVAPTDNNSPLHF
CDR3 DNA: TGTGCCAGCAGCGTAAGTGTCGCCCCGACAGACAATAATTCACCCCTCCACTTT

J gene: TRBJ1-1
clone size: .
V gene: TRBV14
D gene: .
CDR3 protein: CASSPLQQGSTEAFF
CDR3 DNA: TGTGCCAGCAGCCCCCTTCAGCAGGGTTCTACTGAAGCTTTCTTT

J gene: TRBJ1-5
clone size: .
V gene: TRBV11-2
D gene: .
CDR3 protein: CASSFSTEVNQPQHF
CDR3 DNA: TGTGCCAGCAGCTTCTCGACAGAAGTAAATCAGCCCCAGCATTTT